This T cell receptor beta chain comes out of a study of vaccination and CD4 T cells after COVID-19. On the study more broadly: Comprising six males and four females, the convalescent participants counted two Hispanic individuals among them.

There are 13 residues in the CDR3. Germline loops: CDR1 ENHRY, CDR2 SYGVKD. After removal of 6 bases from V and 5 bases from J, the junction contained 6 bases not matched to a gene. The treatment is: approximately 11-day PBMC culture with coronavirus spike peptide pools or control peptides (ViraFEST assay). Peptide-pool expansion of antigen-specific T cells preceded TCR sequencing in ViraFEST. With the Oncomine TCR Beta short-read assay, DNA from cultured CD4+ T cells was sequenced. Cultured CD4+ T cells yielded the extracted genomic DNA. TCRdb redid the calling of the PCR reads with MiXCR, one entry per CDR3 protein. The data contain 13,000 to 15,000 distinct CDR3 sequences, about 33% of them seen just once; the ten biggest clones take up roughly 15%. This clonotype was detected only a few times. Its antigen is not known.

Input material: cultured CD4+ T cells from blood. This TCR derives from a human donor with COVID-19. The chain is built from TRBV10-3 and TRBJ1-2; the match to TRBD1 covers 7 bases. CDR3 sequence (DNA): TGTGCCATCAGCGGGACAGAAACTTATGGCTACACCTTC. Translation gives CAISGTETYGYTF.